The clone carrying this TCR beta chain has just a few counts. Antigen: not known. TCRdb used MiXCR to reprocess the 5' RACE reads, holding one entry per CDR3 protein. Of fewer than 250,000 distinct CDR3 sequences listed, 7% are singletons. These data originate in a study of identical twins. Study outcomes and limitations: Shared out-of-frame alpha sequences (those common to twins) showed excess low generation probability. Fewer insertions characterized abundant cord blood beta clonotypes, whereas memory repertoires showed none. Zero-insertion analyses might be partly confounded by invariant T cells like MAIT and iNKT.

V shed 6 bases, J shed 5 bases, and the junction held 12 bases outside the gene matches. Germline V CDR1 and CDR2: MDHEN, SYDVKM. This CDR3 has 16 amino acids. The same data also contributed to another study, on yellow fever vaccine responses in identical twins.

The TCR comes from a young woman in good health. Material for sequencing was memory (CD45RO+) T cells sorted from blood. The rearrangement uses TRBV28 and TRBJ1-5; 8 nucleotides agree with TRBD1. The CDR3 is CASSYDRGTSYQPQHF. CDR3 DNA sequence: TGTGCCAGCAGCTATGACAGGGGCACCTCCTATCAGCCCCAGCATTTT.